The table lists the clone carrying this T cell receptor beta chain with many counts. What it recognizes is unknown. For TCRbeta, the library was prepared with unique molecular identifiers. TCRdb used MiXCR to reprocess the PCR reads, holding one entry per CDR3 protein. The sample has around 200,000 distinct CDR3 sequences; approximately 11% are singletons. This CDR3 spans 14 amino acids. V shed 6 bases and J 7 bases; nucleotides not matched to a gene: 11. Germline lookup yields CDR1 MNHEY and CDR2 SVGEGT. The data were obtained in a study of T-cell reconstitution after alpha-beta-depleted transplantation in children. Study observations and caveats: One year post-transplant, T-cell counts and diversity were largely derived from T cells produced anew. Expanded clones from the graft, numbering several hundred, reportedly supplied alpha-beta T cells about two months after transplant. Certain patients had high TCRbeta diversity at day 60, and it came from recipient T cells and thymic progenitors that survived.

Sequenced material: PBMCs, taken before TCRalphabeta/CD19-depleted stem cell transplant. The receptor's source is a child younger than two with acute myeloid leukemia, due to receive a stem cell transplant. The chain links TRBV6-2 or TRBV6-3 to TRBJ1-2; 7 nucleotides line up with TRBD1. The CDR3 spells CASSRTTGFGGYTF. Here the CDR3 DNA reads TGTGCCAGCAGCAGGACGACAGGGTTCGGTGGCTACACCTTC.